A single TCR beta chain is shown here with its context. The antigen remains undetermined. A read error is possible here, since a much larger clone lies one base away. The V gene lost 4 bases and the J gene lost 5 bases, with 12 bases spanning the gap. CDR1 and CDR2 (germline): SGHDT, YYEEEE. The CDR3 runs to 14 residues. This record belongs to a study of breast tumors, draining lymph nodes, adjacent tissues. Findings and caveats of the study: Compared with basal-like, luminal-like tumors shared significantly more repertoire with nontumor tissue. The data were judged consistent with most tumor T cells coming from lymph node and expanding in tumor. Tumor repertoires ranked between lymph nodes and nontumor tissue in diversity, with V and J gene preferences. That most tumor T cells come from lymph nodes remained unproven.

Samples came from axillary lymph nodes draining the breast cancer. MiXCR, applied by TCRdb to the multiplex PCR reads, yields one record per CDR3 protein. This sample carries roughly 100,000 distinct CDR3 sequences, roughly 33% of them seen once, and the ten largest clones take under 6.5%. The source material was axillary lymph node tissue. This chain links TRBV5-6 with TRBJ2-2, with D perhaps matching TRBD2 (6 bases). The origin of this receptor is a female donor with breast cancer. Some clones in this sample may be carry-over from other donors' samples. DNA for the CDR3: TGTGCCAGCAGCCCGGGAGCGACGACCGGGGAGCTGTTTTTT. Its translation: CASSPGATTGELFF. The whole variable domain, filled in from reference TRBV5-6 and TRBJ2-2, reads DAGVTQSPTHLIKTRGQQVTLRCSPKSGHDTVSWYQQALGQGPQFIFQYYEEEERQRGNFPDRFSGHQFPNYSSELNVNALLLGDSALYLCASSPGATTGELFFGEGSRLTVL.